Below, 20 T cell receptor beta chains from the same sample are listed, as sequenced in a study of radiation and T cells in renal cell carcinoma. Time point described: blood 4 weeks post-SBRT, at nephrectomy. Noted treatment: 15 Gy SBRT to primary tumor, nephrectomy 4 weeks later. Produced via immunoSEQ multiplex PCR; TCRdb's table is partial and in-frame only. The sample records 150,000 to 200,000 clones, around 90% being singletons. This material consisted of blood, taken from a patient whose treatment included radiotherapy and nephrectomy. All receptors come from a woman between 45 and 65 years old with renal cell carcinoma.

This chain connects TRBV5-1 to TRBJ1-3; TRBD1 might be the D (6 bases). CDR1 and CDR2 from the germline V gene are SGHRS and YFSETQ. Trimming shortened V by 0 bases and J by 4 bases, and 17 bases separated the two germline ends. CDR3 size: 17 residues. This CDR3 is CASSLGLDRLGGNTIYF. In nucleotides, the CDR3 is TGCGCCAGCAGCTTGGGACTCGACAGGCTGGGGGGAAACACCATATATTTT.

The rearrangement links TRBV7-8 to TRBJ2-3; no reliable D call. CDR3 length: 14 residues. The germline V and J ends were trimmed by 1 base and 1 base, with 6 bases remaining between them. From germline, CDR1 is SGHVS and CDR2 FQNEAQ. Here the CDR3 DNA reads TGTGCCAGCAGCTTAGGGGTTGGCACAGATACGCAGTATTTT. Translating gives CASSLGVGTDTQYF.

The CDR3 protein is CASSQPGLAGINEQFF. DNA of the CDR3: TGTGCCAGCAGCCAGCCGGGACTAGCGGGGATAAATGAGCAGTTCTTC. The chain is built from TRBV4-2 and TRBJ2-1; 13 positions agree with TRBD2. CDR3 length: 16 amino acids. Germline V gives CDR1 LGHNA, CDR2 YNFKEQ. Trimming cost V 3 bases and J 7 bases; bases outside gene matches: 6.

This clone was found once. This chain links TRBV6-5 with TRBJ2-5; 12 bases are shared with TRBD1. This CDR3 has 14 amino acids. The ends lost 10 bases at V and 4 bases at J; junction bases unmatched: 7. The V gene's germline CDR1 is MNHEY and CDR2 SVGAGI. CDR3 sequence (DNA): TGTGCCACCCGGGACAGGGGGCCTCCAGAGACCCAGTACTTC. It translates to CATRDRGPPETQYF.

This clone was recorded a few times. The gene calls are TRBV15 and TRBJ2-1; D uncertain. V gave up 0 bases and J gave up 0 bases, with 9 bases separating them. CDR1 and CDR2 (germline): LNHNV, YYDKDF (reference sequence). The CDR3 covers 16 residues. In nucleotides, the CDR3 is TGTGCCACCAGCAGAGATTCGGGTCGCTCCTACAATGAGCAGTTCTTC. The encoded protein is CATSRDSGRSYNEQFF.

This chain connects TRBV5-4 to TRBJ1-5, with a weak D call TRBD1 (5 bases). Germline V CDR1 and CDR2: SGHNT, YYREEE (reference sequence). The CDR3 consists of 14 residues. V was cut by 3 bases and J by 0 bases, with 7 bases left in between. CDR3 residues: CASSSQGSNQPQHF. The CDR3 region has the DNA TGTGCCAGCAGCTCTCAGGGTAGCAATCAGCCCCAGCATTTT. Using reference TRBV5-4 and TRBJ1-5 for the parts outside the CDR3, the full variable domain is ETGVTQSPTHLIKTRGQQVTLRCSSQSGHNTVSWYQQALGQGPQFIFQYYREEENGRGNFPPRFSGLQFPNYSSELNVNALELDDSALYLCASSSQGSNQPQHFGDGTRLSIL.

This sequence joins TRBV12-5 and TRBJ2-5; 10 positions match TRBD2. The CDR3 contains 16 residues. The V gene's germline CDR1 is LGHNT and CDR2 FRNRAP. Trimming removed 6 bases from V and 2 bases from J; junction bases left unmatched: 9. The CDR3 bases are TGTGCTAGTGGACCTTATCTAGCGGGGGTGCAAGAGACCCAGTACTTC. It translates to CASGPYLAGVQETQYF.

The CDR3 loop reads CATSSIHGGDTEAFF. CDR3 nucleotides: TGTGCCACCAGCAGTATACATGGAGGGGATACTGAAGCTTTCTTT. The chain couples TRBV15 to TRBJ1-1; D is possibly TRBD1 (5 bases). Between the trimmed V and J ends, which lost 3 bases and 5 bases, there was a span of 16 bases. CDR1 is LNHNV, CDR2 YYDKDF, per germline (reference sequence). This CDR3 comprises 15 residues.

As concerns this clone: Other DNA sequences of this sample code for an identical CDR3. V usage is TRBV14 and J usage is TRBJ1-1; D uncertain. This CDR3 is 13 amino acids long. Trimming removed 1 base from V and 4 bases from J, with 7 bases in between. Germline CDR1 reads SGHDN; CDR2 reads FVKESK. As DNA, the CDR3 is TGTGCCAGCAGCCAAGGGGTTTTCACTGAAGCTTTCTTT. This encodes CASSQGVFTEAFF.

In DNA form, the CDR3 reads TGTGCCAGCAGCCGAGGACAGGGGCGATTATCCTACAATGAGCAGTTCTTC. Protein product: CASSRGQGRLSYNEQFF. The chain carries TRBV5-6 and TRBJ2-1; the match to TRBD1 covers 9 bases. CDR3 length equals 17 residues. Per germline, CDR1 SGHDT and CDR2 YYEEEE. V lost 4 bases, J lost 1 base, and 9 bases stayed unmatched.

The rearrangement uses TRBV4-1 and TRBJ2-5; 7 nucleotides line up with TRBD2. The CDR3 is made up of 16 amino acids. Germline V gene sequence: CDR1 MGHRA, CDR2 YSYEKL. The V gene end was trimmed by 1 base and the J gene end by 5 bases; junction bases not matched to a gene: 10. The CDR3 spells CASSQGDLPGRETQYF. CDR3 coding DNA: TGCGCCAGCAGCCAAGGGGATCTTCCCGGGAGGGAGACCCAGTACTTC.

The chain uses TRBV5-5 and TRBJ2-5; no clear D. CDR1 SGHKS and CDR2 YYEKEE come from the germline V gene (reference sequence). The V end was cut by 0 bases, the J end by 1 base, with 22 bases between. The length of the CDR3 is 19 residues. CDR3 residues: CASSLVGRPAGDPQETQYF. CDR3 sequence (DNA): TGTGCCAGCAGCTTGGTAGGCCGACCAGCAGGAGACCCCCAAGAGACCCAGTACTTC.

A note on this clone: One end of the junction does not line up with germline, which may come from a read error. J is TRBJ1-5 and V is TRBV7-7; D is possibly TRBD1 (5 bases). The CDR3 length is 19 residues. CDR1 is SSHAT and CDR2 is FNYEAQ in the germline V gene (reference sequence). The chain's CDR3 is CASSLEGTKGECNNQPQHF. CDR3 DNA sequence: TGTGCTAGCAGCTTAGAGGGGACGAAGGGAGAATGTAACAATCAGCCCCAGCATTTT.

The chain links TRBV7-2 to TRBJ1-2; D possibly corresponds to TRBD1 (5 bases). From germline, CDR1 is SGHTA and CDR2 FQGNSA. The CDR3 has 13 residues. Trimming shortened V by 5 bases and J by 5 bases, and 12 bases separated the two germline ends. In DNA, the CDR3 is TGTGCCAGCAGCAGAGGGGACTTTTATGGCTACACCTTC. Amino acid sequence: CASSRGDFYGYTF.

The chain combines TRBV7-9 with TRBJ2-5, with no clear D. This CDR3 region has 13 residues. The germline V gene encodes CDR1 SEHNR and CDR2 FQNEAQ (reference sequence). With 1 base removed from V and 4 bases from J, the gap between germline ends came to 7 bases. The CDR3 region is CASSLEPLETQYF. For the CDR3, the DNA is TGTGCCAGCAGCTTAGAACCCTTAGAGACCCAGTACTTC.

J is TRBJ1-2 and V is TRBV19, with D possibly TRBD1 on 5 matching bases. V lost 0 bases, J lost 4 bases, and 9 bases lay in between. CDR1 and CDR2 from the germline V gene are LNHDA and SQIVND (reference sequence). The CDR3 length is 14 residues. In DNA, the CDR3 is TGTGCCAGTAGTATAGAGCAAGACAGCTATGGCTACACCTTC. As protein: CASSIEQDSYGYTF.

The chain joins TRBV5-1 to TRBJ2-7; TRBD1 is a possible D gene (6 bases). V gave up 5 bases and J gave up 0 bases, with 12 bases separating them. The CDR3 spans 14 residues. CDR1 is SGHRS and CDR2 is YFSETQ in the germline V gene. The CDR3 spells CASSTGTSSYEQYF. The CDR3 DNA reads as TGCGCCAGCAGTACCGGGACAAGCTCCTACGAGCAGTACTTC. Supplemented by reference TRBV5-1 and TRBJ2-7, the full variable domain reads KAGVTQTPRYLIKTRGQQVTLSCSPISGHRSVSWYQQTPGQGLQFLFEYFSETQRNKGNFPGRFSGRQFSNSRSEMNVSTLELGDSALYLCASSTGTSSYEQYFGPGTRLTVT.

J is TRBJ1-6 and V is TRBV5-1; 7 bases align to TRBD1. The CDR3 extends over 13 amino acids. Germline lookup yields CDR1 SGHRS and CDR2 YFSETQ. The ends lost 7 bases at V and 2 bases at J; junction bases unmatched: 0. The CDR3 coding sequence is TGCGCCAGCGGACAGGCCTATAATTCACCCCTCCACTTT. It specifies CASGQAYNSPLHF.

This clone was counted once. The rearrangement joins TRBV5-5 to TRBJ1-4, with a possible D match to TRBD1 (5 bases). Looked up from germline, CDR1 is SGHKS and CDR2 is YYEKEE (reference sequence). CDR3 length: 16 amino acids. V lost 4 bases, J lost 4 bases, and 17 bases lay in between. The CDR3 nucleotides are TGTGCCAGCAGCACCACCTCCGGGACCAGTAATGAAAAACTGTTTTTT. Its protein is CASSTTSGTSNEKLFF.

This chain joins TRBV4-1 and TRBJ1-6; a possible D gene is TRBD1 (5 bases). Per germline, CDR1 MGHRA and CDR2 YSYEKL. The CDR3 loop spans 16 amino acids. The V end was cut by 1 base, the J end by 9 bases, with 16 bases between. In DNA form, the CDR3 reads TGCGCCAGCAGCCAAGCTCTCGGGGCCGAAAGTTCACCCCTCCACTTT. This codes for CASSQALGAESSPLHF.